This T cell receptor (beta chain) was identified in a study of blood T cell repertoires in COVID-19. Study at large: COVID-19 samples, acute and convalescent, were from the United States, Italy and Spain. PBMCs, B-cell-depleted T cells, or T cells provided the cDNA or gDNA that made up the material.

This clone was detected only once. Germline V lookup: CDR1 MNHEY, CDR2 SVGAGI. V was pared by 5 bases and J by 8 bases, with 15 bases between. The CDR3 consists of 14 residues. Authors' analysis steps: Estimates of nucleated cell counts were drawn from the amplification of reference gene primers. Data came from immunoSEQ multiplex PCR; TCRdb stores just in-frame clones and leaves some out. V and J calls and clone size are copied from that table; D and trimming were computed from the DNA. Found here are 130,000 to 150,000 clones, 87% of them singletons; the top ten hold less than 45%. The clonotype was recovered from a man over 45 who had recovered from COVID-19. V and J are TRBV6-5 and TRBJ2-2; D perhaps matches TRBD1 (5 bases). The sequencing sample was made of peripheral blood. The CDR3 loop is CASSPIDRTGELFF. The CDR3 coding sequence is TGTGCCAGCAGTCCCATAGATCGGACAGGGGAGCTGTTTTTT.